Listed below are T cell receptor beta chains from one sample, sequenced in a study of T-cell reconstitution after alpha-beta-depleted transplantation in children. TCRdb re-derived calls from the PCR reads in MiXCR, one entry per CDR3 protein. The sample has about 610,000 distinct CDR3 sequences; roughly a tenth are singletons. Here the sequenced sample was PBMCs from the stem cell graft donor, taken from the stem cell graft. These receptors all come from a human donor who donated a stem cell graft to a child with acute myeloid leukemia. Both conserved end residues are part of each CDR3. D genes are given only for firm matches. The size of a clone is reported for some rows only, either as once, few or many, or as a class for expanded clones.

v_gene,abundance,d_gene,j_gene,CDR3nt,CDR3aa
TRBV11-2,many,.,TRBJ2-1,TGTGCCAGCGGGATTAGCTCCTACAATGAGCAGTTCTTC,CASGISSYNEQFF
TRBV7-2,few,.,TRBJ2-7,TGTGCCAGCAGCTCAGAGGCGAGGGGCTCCTACGAGCAGTACTTC,CASSSEARGSYEQYF
TRBV5-1,.,.,TRBJ2-1,TGCGCCAGCAGCTTGGGCGGGACAGAGAACAATGAGCAGTTCTTC,CASSLGGTENNEQFF
TRBV5-1,many,.,TRBJ2-1,TGCGCCAGCAGCGTGGACAATGAGCAGTTCTTC,CASSVDNEQFF
TRBV20-1,.,.,TRBJ1-1,TGCAGTGCTTCAGACGACCCCGGGGCTTTCTTT,CSASDDPGAFF
TRBV20-1,many,TRBD2,TRBJ2-2,TGCAGTGCTAGCGGGGGGAGTTCGAACACCGGGGAGCTGTTTTTT,CSASGGSSNTGELFF
TRBV11-2,.,.,TRBJ2-5,TGTGCCAGCAGCCGCACTACGGGACGGACCCTAGCCTTAGAGACCCAGTACTTC,CASSRTTGRTLALETQYF
TRBV10-3,many,TRBD1,TRBJ2-7,TGTGCCATCAGCACCGACAGGGACTACGAGCAGTACTTC,CAISTDRDYEQYF
TRBV11-2,.,TRBD1,TRBJ1-1,TGTGCCAGCAGCCCGCAGGGGGGTTTGACTGAAGCTTTCTTT,CASSPQGGLTEAFF
TRBV7-8,.,.,TRBJ1-5,TGTGCCAGCAGCTTCCGGGACACATCTTTGCTCCAGCATTTT,CASSFRDTSLLQHF
TRBV20-1,many,.,TRBJ2-3,TGCAGTGCTAAGCTCACAGATACGCAGTATTTT,CSAKLTDTQYF
TRBV7-2,.,.,TRBJ1-1,TGTGCCAGCAGCTTAGCCCGGGGGAACACTGAAGCTTTCTTT,CASSLARGNTEAFF
TRBV7-3,.,.,TRBJ1-1,TGTGCCAGCGCGGTTGGGCTGAACACTGAAGCTTTCTTT,CASAVGLNTEAFF
TRBV18,few,TRBD2,TRBJ2-7,TGTGCCAGCTCACCATTAGGACTAGCGGGAGCTACCTACTCCTACGAGCAGTACTTC,CASSPLGLAGATYSYEQYF
TRBV20-1,few,.,TRBJ1-6,TGCAGTGCTAGAAGCGGGGCGTATAATTCACCCCTCCACTTT,CSARSGAYNSPLHF
TRBV5-1,few,TRBD1,TRBJ2-4,TGCGCCAGCAGTGAAGGGGGACAGGGCAACATTCAGTACTTC,CASSEGGQGNIQYF
TRBV7-8,.,TRBD2,TRBJ2-1,TGTGCCAGCAGCTCGGAGGGAGGGATGAGAAATGAGCAGTTCTTC,CASSSEGGMRNEQFF
TRBV3-1,few,TRBD1,TRBJ1-5,TGTGCCAGCAGCCAAGAGCGCGGGACAGATCAGCCCCAGCATTTT,CASSQERGTDQPQHF
TRBV28,.,.,TRBJ2-7,TGTGCCAGCAGTGGGAAACAGGGTTACGAGCAGTACTTC,CASSGKQGYEQYF
TRBV10-2,few,TRBD1,TRBJ2-7,TGCGCCAGCAGTGACGACAGGGGTATCGCCTACGAGCAGTACTTC,CASSDDRGIAYEQYF
TRBV30,.,.,TRBJ1-2,TGTGCCTGGAGTGCAGGAGGCTACACCTTC,CAWSAGGYTF
TRBV6-2/TRBV6-3,.,.,TRBJ2-7,TGTGCCAGCAGTTACTCTACCGGGAGTGGATACGAGCAGTACTTC,CASSYSTGSGYEQYF
TRBV20-1,.,.,TRBJ2-1,TGCAGTGCTAGATCTCCAGCGAACTACAATGAGCAGTTCTTC,CSARSPANYNEQFF
TRBV20-1,.,.,TRBJ2-7,TGCAGTGCTGGCCGGGGACTCGGGAACTACGAGCAGTACTTC,CSAGRGLGNYEQYF
TRBV5-1,many,.,TRBJ2-1,TGCGCCAGCAGCTCCCGGACTATCCTGGCCCATGAGCAGTTCTTC,CASSSRTILAHEQFF
TRBV12-3/TRBV12-4,few,.,TRBJ1-5,TGTGCCAGCTCAGGCGGCGGTGGCAATCAGCCCCAGCATTTT,CASSGGGGNQPQHF
TRBV7-2,.,TRBD1,TRBJ2-7,TGTGCCAGCAGCTCCCAGACACAGGGGTACGAGCAGTACTTC,CASSSQTQGYEQYF
TRBV2,.,.,TRBJ2-1,TGTGCCAGCAGTGAAGTCGACCTACAGTTCTTC,CASSEVDLQFF
TRBV12-5,few,.,TRBJ2-3,TGTGCTAGTGGTCACCGGGGAACGCAGTATTTT,CASGHRGTQYF
TRBV20-1,few,.,TRBJ1-1,TGCAGTGCCGCAAACAGGTTGAACACTGAAGCTTTCTTT,CSAANRLNTEAFF
TRBV6-5,.,.,TRBJ2-4,TGTGCCAGCAGTTACTCTCCCGGGGGAGCGGATCTAGCCAAAAACATTCAGTACTTC,CASSYSPGGADLAKNIQYF
TRBV6-5,few,.,TRBJ1-1,TGTGCCAGCAGTTACGTGGGGGGGCTCACTGAAGCTTTCTTT,CASSYVGGLTEAFF
TRBV7-9,.,TRBD1,TRBJ1-5,TGTGCCAGCAGCTCGATAACAGGGGACAGGCAGCCCCAGCATTTT,CASSSITGDRQPQHF
TRBV15,.,TRBD1,TRBJ2-7,TGTGCCACCCAGGGTTCTCTGGGGACAGGGGGTTCCTCCTACGAGCAGTACTTC,CATQGSLGTGGSSYEQYF
TRBV29-1,.,.,TRBJ2-1,TGCAGCGTTCTGACCTCCTACAATGAGCAGTTCTTC,CSVLTSYNEQFF
TRBV4-2,few,TRBD1,TRBJ1-5,TGTGCCAGCAGCCAAGATCCAAGGGGGCGTGAGCCCCAGCATTTT,CASSQDPRGREPQHF
TRBV27,few,.,TRBJ1-1,TGTGCCAGCAGTTTCGGGACGGGAGGAAACACTGAAGCTTTCTTT,CASSFGTGGNTEAFF
TRBV14,.,.,TRBJ1-2,TGTGCCAGCAGCCTTACAATCCTGGAACAGCGCACCTTC,CASSLTILEQRTF
TRBV9,.,.,TRBJ2-3,TGTGCCAGCAGCGCAACTGTTTGGCGGGCCACAGATACGCAGTATTTT,CASSATVWRATDTQYF
TRBV28,.,TRBD2,TRBJ2-3,TGTGCCAGCAGTTTACTAGCGGGAGGGGAGAGTTTT,CASSLLAGGESF
TRBV5-5,.,.,TRBJ2-7,TGTGCCAGCAGCTTATTGAGGGGGAACTCCTACGAGCAGTACTTC,CASSLLRGNSYEQYF
TRBV29-1,.,TRBD2,TRBJ2-5,TGCAGCGTTCTCCTAGCGGGAATCCAAGAGACCCAGTACTTC,CSVLLAGIQETQYF
TRBV6-2/TRBV6-3,.,TRBD1,TRBJ1-6,TGTGCCAGCAGTTATGGACAGGGAGATTCACCCCTCCACTTT,CASSYGQGDSPLHF
TRBV21-1,.,.,TRBJ1-1,TGTGCCAGCAATCCGAGGGGAAGGGTGAACACTGAAGCTTTCTTT,CASNPRGRVNTEAFF
TRBV13,few,TRBD2,TRBJ2-1,TGTGCCAGCAGCCCGTGGACTAGCGGGAGCCACAATGAGCAGTTCTTC,CASSPWTSGSHNEQFF
TRBV20-1,few,.,TRBJ2-7,TGCAGTGCTAAAACAGGGTCCCCCCACGAGCAGTACTTC,CSAKTGSPHEQYF
TRBV2,few,.,TRBJ1-5,TGTGCCAGCAGTGGGCCAGGGCAAACGCCCCAGCATTTT,CASSGPGQTPQHF
TRBV20-1,many,TRBD1,TRBJ1-6,TGCAGTGCTTCAAAACCGGGACAGTATAATTCACCCCTCCACTTT,CSASKPGQYNSPLHF
TRBV2,few,TRBD1,TRBJ2-1,TGTGCCAGCAGCCTAGGACAGGTCGGCAATGAGCAGTTCTTC,CASSLGQVGNEQFF
TRBV29-1,many,TRBD2,TRBJ2-5,TGCAGCGTTGACAGACTAGCGGGAGGACAAGAGACCCAGTACTTC,CSVDRLAGGQETQYF
TRBV29-1,few,.,TRBJ1-3,TGCAGCGTTGAAGATCGGTCAGGTGATTCGGGAAACACCATATATTTT,CSVEDRSGDSGNTIYF
TRBV15,few,.,TRBJ2-7,TGTGCCACCAGCAGAGACTCCGCCGGCATGGTTGAGCAGTACTTC,CATSRDSAGMVEQYF
TRBV5-1,many,.,TRBJ2-7,TGCGCCAGCAGCTTGGATGGTACAGGACGAAACGAGCAGTACTTC,CASSLDGTGRNEQYF
TRBV29-1,.,TRBD2,TRBJ2-5,TGCAGCGTTGAAGCAGGACTAGCGGGAGGGCCGGGTGAGACCCAGTACTTC,CSVEAGLAGGPGETQYF
TRBV28,.,.,TRBJ2-7,TGTGCCAGCAGTCCCGACTATTCCTACGAGCAGTACTTC,CASSPDYSYEQYF
TRBV11-2,.,.,TRBJ2-1,TGTGCCAGCAGCCCCCTTTCGGGAGCGATGAATGAGCAGTTCTTC,CASSPLSGAMNEQFF